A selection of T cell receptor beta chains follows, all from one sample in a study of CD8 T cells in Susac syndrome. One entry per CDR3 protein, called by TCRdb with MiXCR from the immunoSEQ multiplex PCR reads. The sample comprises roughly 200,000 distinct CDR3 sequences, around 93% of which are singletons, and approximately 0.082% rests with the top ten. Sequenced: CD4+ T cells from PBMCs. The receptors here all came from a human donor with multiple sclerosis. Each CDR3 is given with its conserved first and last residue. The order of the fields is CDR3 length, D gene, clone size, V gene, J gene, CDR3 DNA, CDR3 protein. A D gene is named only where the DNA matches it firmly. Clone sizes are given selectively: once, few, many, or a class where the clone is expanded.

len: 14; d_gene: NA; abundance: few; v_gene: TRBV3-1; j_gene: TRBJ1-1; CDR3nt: TGTGCCAGCAGCCAAGGCCCACGGGGCACTGAAGCTTTCTTT; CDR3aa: CASSQGPRGTEAFF
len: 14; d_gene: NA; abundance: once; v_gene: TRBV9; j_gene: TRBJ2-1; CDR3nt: TGTGCCAGCAGCGTAATGGACTCCTACAATGAGCAGTTCTTC; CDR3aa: CASSVMDSYNEQFF
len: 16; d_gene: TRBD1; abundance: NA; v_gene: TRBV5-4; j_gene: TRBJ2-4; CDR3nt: TGTGCCAGCAGCGGAGGACAGGGGCGATCCAAAAACATTCAGTACTTC; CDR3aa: CASSGGQGRSKNIQYF
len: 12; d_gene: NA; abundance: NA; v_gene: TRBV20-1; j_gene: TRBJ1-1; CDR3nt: TGCAGTGCTAGATATTGGAACACTGAAGCTTTCTTT; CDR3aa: CSARYWNTEAFF
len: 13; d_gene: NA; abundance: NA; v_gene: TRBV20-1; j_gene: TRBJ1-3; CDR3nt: TGCAGTGCCGAGGACAGAGCCGGAAACACCATATATTTT; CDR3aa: CSAEDRAGNTIYF
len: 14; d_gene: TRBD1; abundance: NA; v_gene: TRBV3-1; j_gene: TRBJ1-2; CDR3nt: TGTGCCAGCAGCCGGGGACAGGGGGCGCGTGGCTACACCTTC; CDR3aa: CASSRGQGARGYTF
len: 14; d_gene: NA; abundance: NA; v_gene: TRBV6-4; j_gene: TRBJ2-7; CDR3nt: TGTGCCAGCTCCCCCGGCATGGGAGACTACGAGCAGTACTTC; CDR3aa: CASSPGMGDYEQYF
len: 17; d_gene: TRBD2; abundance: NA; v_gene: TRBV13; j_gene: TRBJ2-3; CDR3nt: TGTGCCAGCAGCCCGCGGGGGGCGGGGGCCAGCACAGATACGCAGTATTTT; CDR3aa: CASSPRGAGASTDTQYF
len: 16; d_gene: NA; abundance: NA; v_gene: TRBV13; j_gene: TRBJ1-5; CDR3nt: TGTGCCAGCAGCTTAGGCCGGGGGGCGCGGTATCAGCCCCAGCATTTT; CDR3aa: CASSLGRGARYQPQHF
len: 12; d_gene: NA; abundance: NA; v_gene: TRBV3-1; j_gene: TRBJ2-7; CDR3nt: TGTGCCAGCAGCCAAGAACTCAACGAGCAGTACTTC; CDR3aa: CASSQELNEQYF
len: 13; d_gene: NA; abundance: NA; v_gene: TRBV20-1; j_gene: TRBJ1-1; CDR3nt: TGCAGTGGGGCTGACAGCCCGAACACTGAAGCTTTCTTT; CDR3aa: CSGADSPNTEAFF
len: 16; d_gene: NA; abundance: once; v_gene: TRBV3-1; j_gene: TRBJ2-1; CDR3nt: TGTGCCAGCAGCCTGGACCAGGGACTGTTGAACAATGAGCAGTTCTTC; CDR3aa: CASSLDQGLLNNEQFF
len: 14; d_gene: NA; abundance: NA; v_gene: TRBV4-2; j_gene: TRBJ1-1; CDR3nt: TGTGCCAGCAGCCAAATCGACGAGAACACTGAAGCTTTCTTT; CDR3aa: CASSQIDENTEAFF
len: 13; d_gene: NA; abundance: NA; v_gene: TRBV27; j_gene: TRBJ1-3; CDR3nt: TGTGCCAGCAGTTTTATGGGTGGAAACACCATATATTTT; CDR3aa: CASSFMGGNTIYF
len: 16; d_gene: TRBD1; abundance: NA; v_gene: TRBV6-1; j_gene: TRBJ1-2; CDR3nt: TGTGCCAGCAGCCTGACAGGGCTAATCGCTCCCTATGGCTACACCTTC; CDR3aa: CASSLTGLIAPYGYTF
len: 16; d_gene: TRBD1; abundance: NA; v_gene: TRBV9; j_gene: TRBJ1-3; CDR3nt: TGTGCCAGCAGCGTGGGGACAGGAAGCAAGGTGAACACCATATATTTT; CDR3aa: CASSVGTGSKVNTIYF
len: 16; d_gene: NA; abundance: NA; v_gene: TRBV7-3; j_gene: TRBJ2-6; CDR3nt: TGTGCCAGCAGCTTATTCGCAGGGTCTGGGGCCAACGTCCTGACTTTC; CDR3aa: CASSLFAGSGANVLTF
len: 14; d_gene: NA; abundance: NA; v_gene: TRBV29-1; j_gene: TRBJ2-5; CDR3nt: TGCAGCGTAGAAGCCAGCACCGGGCAAGAGACCCAGTACTTC; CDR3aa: CSVEASTGQETQYF
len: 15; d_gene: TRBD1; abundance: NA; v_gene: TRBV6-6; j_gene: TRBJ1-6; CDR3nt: TGTGCCAGCAGTCAACGGGGACAGGGGAACTCACCCCTCCACTTT; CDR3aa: CASSQRGQGNSPLHF
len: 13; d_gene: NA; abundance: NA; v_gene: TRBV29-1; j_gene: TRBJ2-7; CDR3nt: TGCAGCGGGCGGGCGGACAGCCTGACAGAGCAGTACTTC; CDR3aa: CSGRADSLTEQYF
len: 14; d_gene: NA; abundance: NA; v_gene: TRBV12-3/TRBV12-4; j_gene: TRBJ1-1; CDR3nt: TGTGCCAGCAGTTTGAGGAATGGAGTAAACGAAGCTTTCTTT; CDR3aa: CASSLRNGVNEAFF